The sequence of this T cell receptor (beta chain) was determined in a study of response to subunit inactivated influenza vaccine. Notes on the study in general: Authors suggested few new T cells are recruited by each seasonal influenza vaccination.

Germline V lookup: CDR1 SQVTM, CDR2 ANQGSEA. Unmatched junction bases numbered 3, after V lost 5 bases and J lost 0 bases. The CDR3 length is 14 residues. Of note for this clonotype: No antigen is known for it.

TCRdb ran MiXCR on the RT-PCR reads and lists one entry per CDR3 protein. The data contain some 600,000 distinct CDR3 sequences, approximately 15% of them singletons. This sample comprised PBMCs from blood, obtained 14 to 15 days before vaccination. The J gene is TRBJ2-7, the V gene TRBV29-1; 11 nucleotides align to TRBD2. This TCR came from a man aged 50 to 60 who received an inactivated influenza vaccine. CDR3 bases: TGCAGCGTTACGGGACTAGCGGCCTCCTACGAGCAGTACTTC. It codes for CSVTGLAASYEQYF.